These 20 T cell receptor beta chains came from one sample sequenced in a study of Graves' ophthalmopathy and Graves' hyperthyroidism. RNA transcripts served as template for amplifying TCR beta CDR3 sequences. In the first round, RT-PCR was carried out with HTBI primers, and a multiplex PCR formed the second round. TCRdb used MiXCR to reprocess the multiplex PCR reads, holding one entry per CDR3 protein. The sample has roughly 220,000 distinct CDR3 sequences; roughly 50% are singletons. What was sequenced was peripheral blood. The source is an adult man with Graves' ophthalmopathy.

The chain links TRBV5-1 to TRBJ1-1; the D is unclear. This CDR3 has 14 residues. Per the germline V gene, CDR1 is SGHRS and CDR2 is YFSETQ. Trimming shortened V by 4 bases and J by 3 bases, and 13 bases separated the two germline ends. This chain's CDR3 is CASSLLSWDTEAFF. CDR3 sequence (DNA): TGCGCCAGCAGCCTCCTCTCTTGGGACACTGAAGCTTTCTTT.

J is TRBJ1-4 and V is TRBV20-1; D is perhaps TRBD1 (5 bases). Germline CDR1 and CDR2: DFQATT and SNEGSKA (reference sequence). V dropped 3 bases and J dropped 5 bases, with 13 bases sitting between them. The CDR3 is made up of 14 amino acids. The CDR3: CSASFRVENEKLFF. In nucleotides, the CDR3 is TGCAGTGCTAGTTTCAGGGTCGAAAATGAAAAACTGTTTTTT.

In nucleotides, the CDR3 is TGTGCCAGCAGCACCGGGAGTTCAGAGACCCAGTACTTC. Its translation is CASSTGSSETQYF. The gene calls are TRBV9 and TRBJ2-5; TRBD2 is a possible D gene (6 bases). This CDR3 has 13 residues. CDR1 SGDLS and CDR2 YYNGEE come from the germline V gene. V lost 4 bases to trimming and J lost 4 bases, with 11 bases between them.

This chain connects TRBV7-2 to TRBJ2-7; 8 bases agree with TRBD1. The J segment lost 3 bases and the V segment lost 5 bases, leaving 18 bases of the junction unmatched. This CDR3 has 18 amino acids. In germline, CDR1 is SGHTA, CDR2 FQGNSA. DNA for the CDR3: TGTGCCAGCAGCCCGAGACAGGGGCCAACGACACCTATCTACGAGCAGTACTTC. It specifies CASSPRQGPTTPIYEQYF.

This clonotype was recorded only once. The CDR3 protein is CASSTRDIPNYGYTF. CDR3 nucleotide sequence: TGTGCCAGCAGCACCCGGGACATACCTAACTATGGCTACACCTTC. The chain is built from TRBV7-3 and TRBJ1-2, with D maybe TRBD1 (6 bases). This CDR3 spans 15 amino acids. V lost 5 bases and J lost 0, with 13 bases in between. Germline V gene sequence: CDR1 SGHTA, CDR2 FQGTGA.

The CDR3 DNA is TGTGCCAGCAGCCAAGATCAGGGCACTGAAGCTTTCTTT. Protein: CASSQDQGTEAFF. The chain couples TRBV6-2 or TRBV6-3 to TRBJ1-1; perhaps TRBD1 as D (5 bases). V lost 6 bases and J lost 4, with 12 bases in between. CDR1 is MNHEY and CDR2 is SVGEGT in the germline V gene. The CDR3 is 13 residues long.

This rearrangement joins TRBV2 to TRBJ1-2; possible D gene TRBD1, 5 bases. Germline V gene lookup returns CDR1 SNHLY and CDR2 FYNNEI. CDR3 length equals 15 residues. Trimming took off 7 bases at V and 6 bases at J, with 21 bases between the two ends. In nucleotides, the CDR3 is TGTGCCAGCAATCGGGACCGATCTAAGTTGAATGGCTACACCTTC. This codes for CASNRDRSKLNGYTF.

The chain joins TRBV2 to TRBJ1-3; no clear D. V was cut by 1 base and J by 4 bases, with 8 bases left in between. Per germline, CDR1 SNHLY and CDR2 FYNNEI. The CDR3 extends over 14 amino acids. Here the CDR3 reads CASSEGESGNTIYF. CDR3 nucleotides: TGTGCCAGCAGTGAAGGGGAATCCGGAAACACCATATATTTT.

This clonotype has just a few counts. The genes are TRBV20-1 and TRBJ1-5, with 9 bases identical to TRBD1. The CDR3 loop spans 14 amino acids. Germline CDR1 reads DFQATT; CDR2 reads SNEGSKA (reference sequence). J gave up 9 bases and V 3 bases, and 9 bases lay outside the gene matches. CDR3 amino acids: CSASQQGAVRPQHF. The CDR3 DNA is TGCAGTGCTAGCCAACAGGGGGCTGTGAGGCCCCAGCATTTT.

V gene TRBV20-1 combines with J gene TRBJ2-7, with 9 bases lining up with TRBD1. V lost 6 bases, J lost 7 bases, and 10 bases stayed unmatched. Germline values: CDR1 DFQATT, CDR2 SNEGSKA (reference sequence). This CDR3 is 13 amino acids long. The CDR3 protein is CSAPGTGRGEQYF. DNA for the CDR3: TGCAGTGCGCCCGGGACAGGGAGAGGGGAGCAGTACTTC.

The gene calls are TRBV9 and TRBJ1-5; a weak D match, TRBD1 (6 bases). The CDR3 runs to 14 residues. CDR1 is SGDLS, CDR2 YYNGEE, per germline. V lost 3 bases, J lost 6 bases, and 13 bases lay in between. The CDR3 sequence: CASSEQGGSQPQHF. In DNA form, the CDR3 reads TGTGCCAGCAGCGAACAGGGAGGGTCTCAGCCCCAGCATTTT.

This clonotype occurred a few times. The chain combines TRBV7-3 with TRBJ1-5; D gene ambiguous. From germline, CDR1 is SGHTA and CDR2 FQGTGA. Trimming cost V 0 bases and J 7 bases, with 7 bases left between them. CDR3 length: 13 amino acids. DNA for the CDR3: TGTGCCAGCAGCTTAACCGCGGGGCAGCCCCAGCATTTT. As protein: CASSLTAGQPQHF.

This clonotype was picked up a small number of times. The chain is built from TRBV7-2 and TRBJ2-7; TRBD2 matches at 10 bases. Germline V lookup: CDR1 SGHTA, CDR2 FQGNSA. The CDR3 runs 15 residues. The ends lost 3 bases at V and 0 bases at J; junction bases unmatched: 2. DNA of the CDR3: TGTGCCAGCAGCTTTAGCGGGAGGCCCTCCTACGAGCAGTACTTC. Translating gives CASSFSGRPSYEQYF.

The chain is built from TRBV7-9 and TRBJ1-1, with 7 bases that match TRBD1. V shed 1 base and J 2 bases; nucleotides not matched to a gene: 4. This CDR3 is 15 amino acids long. Germline V CDR1 and CDR2: SEHNR, FQNEAQ (reference sequence). This chain's CDR3 is CASSLVYRGNTEAFF. CDR3 nucleotide sequence: TGTGCCAGCAGCTTAGTCTACAGGGGAAACACTGAAGCTTTCTTT.

V usage is TRBV10-3 and J usage is TRBJ1-1, with D perhaps TRBD1 (6 bases). The germline V gene encodes CDR1 ENHRY and CDR2 SYGVKD. The CDR3 runs to 15 residues. Trimming took 10 bases from V and 0 from J, leaving 18 bases between them. CDR3 in amino acids: CASKEGVLLNTEAFF. Written as DNA, the CDR3 is TGTGCCAGCAAGGAGGGGGTCCTCTTGAACACTGAAGCTTTCTTT.

This clonotype appeared a few times. V usage is TRBV18 and J usage is TRBJ1-5; no clear D. V was cut by 1 base and J by 3 bases, with 4 bases left in between. The germline gives CDR1 KGHSH, CDR2 LQKENI. The CDR3 is 13 residues long. CDR3 nucleotide sequence: TGTGCCAGCTCACCACAGGACAATCAGCCCCAGCATTTT. It specifies CASSPQDNQPQHF.

This clonotype was detected only a few times. The chain couples TRBV11-2 to TRBJ1-4; D is unresolved. The CDR3 has 16 residues. V lost 2 bases, J lost 0 bases, and 10 bases lay in between. Germline V CDR1 and CDR2: SGHAT, FQNNGV. The CDR3 region is CASSLRAPATNEKLFF. Here the CDR3 DNA reads TGTGCCAGCAGCTTAAGGGCGCCGGCAACTAATGAAAAACTGTTTTTT. Full variable domain (remainder filled in from reference TRBV11-2 and TRBJ1-4): EAGVAQSPRYKIIEKRQSVAFWCNPISGHATLYWYQQILGQGPKLLIQFQNNGVVDDSQLPKDRFSAERLKGVDSTLKIQPAKLEDSAVYLCASSLRAPATNEKLFFGSGTQLSVL.

This clonotype was found a few times. J is TRBJ1-1 and V is TRBV24-1; TRBD1 agrees at 7 bases. Germline trimming cut 3 bases from V and 4 bases from J; bases unmatched to any gene: 1. Germline loops: CDR1 KGHDR, CDR2 SFDVKD. The CDR3 is made up of 13 amino acids. As DNA, the CDR3 is TGTGCCACCAGTGATACAGGGGTCACTGAAGCTTTCTTT. Protein sequence: CATSDTGVTEAFF.

Ten or more counts support this clonotype. The CDR3 DNA is TGTGCCAGCAGTTCCGTGGGGGAGCAGTACTTC. This encodes CASSSVGEQYF. The chain employs TRBV6-5 and TRBJ2-7; D is unclear. Germline-derived CDR1 and CDR2 are MNHEY and SVGAGI. Trimming shortened V by 4 bases and J by 7 bases, and 8 bases separated the two germline ends. The CDR3 has 11 amino acids.

This chain joins TRBV6-5 and TRBJ1-1; 9 positions match TRBD1. This CDR3 is 14 amino acids long. Unmatched junction bases numbered 3, after V lost 6 bases and J lost 1 base. The germline V gene encodes CDR1 MNHEY and CDR2 SVGAGI. The CDR3 loop reads CASRGDRANTEAFF. As DNA, the CDR3 is TGTGCCAGCAGAGGGGACAGGGCGAACACTGAAGCTTTCTTT.